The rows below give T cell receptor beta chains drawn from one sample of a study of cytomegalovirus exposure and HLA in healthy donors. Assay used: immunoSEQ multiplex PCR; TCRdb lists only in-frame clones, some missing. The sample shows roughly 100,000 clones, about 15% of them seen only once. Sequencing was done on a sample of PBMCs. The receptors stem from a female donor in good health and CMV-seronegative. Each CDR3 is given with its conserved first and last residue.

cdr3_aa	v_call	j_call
CAWSHGGYTF	TRBV30	TRBJ1-2
CAWSVRNQIRAGGPYEQYF	TRBV30	TRBJ2-7
CASSSMGGSGNTIYF	TRBV5-6	TRBJ1-3
CASSLTDEDTEAFF	TRBV28	TRBJ1-1
CASSLVTGTVTEAFF	TRBV11-2	TRBJ1-1
CASSQFGLEETQYF	TRBV14	TRBJ2-5
CARKREGDYGYTF	TRBV30	TRBJ1-2
CASSSRQGSGSSYNEQFF	TRBV7-3	TRBJ2-1
CAWSGRRNQPQHF	TRBV30	TRBJ1-5
CASSLPKTGGRAGELFF	TRBV7-9	TRBJ2-2
CSAREGYTF	TRBV20-1	TRBJ1-2
CATSSRRGGPDTQYF	TRBV15	TRBJ2-3
CASSFRTVYSNQPQHF	TRBV28	TRBJ1-5
CASSWDYSTYNEQFF	TRBV27	TRBJ2-1
CASSGPMRNEQYF	TRBV25-1	TRBJ2-7
CASSLVAGGSTEAFF	TRBV5-1	TRBJ1-1
CASRARVQGYTGELFF	TRBV27	TRBJ2-2
CASSRGTGSGRSEQFF	TRBV2	TRBJ2-1
CSAKRGDSNYGYTF	TRBV29-1	TRBJ1-2
CASSSGIDQETQYF	TRBV7-2	TRBJ2-5
CASRRLAGASDTDTQYF	TRBV28	TRBJ2-3
CASSFLTGVEETQYF	TRBV5-1	TRBJ2-5
CASSQELARLRVLTF	TRBV4-3	TRBJ2-6
CASSTYEQYF	TRBV6-5	TRBJ2-7